This T cell receptor (beta chain) was obtained from a study of blood T cell repertoires in COVID-19. Study summary: Sources were T cells, B-cell-depleted T cells, or PBMCs; the material itself was cDNA or gDNA.

The method was immunoSEQ multiplex PCR; TCRdb's version includes in-frame clones alone and lacks a portion of them. The table shows around 300,000 clones, with 86% occurring only once. Grouping used clinical history reported by participants in a survey and questionnaire. Among Cohort 3 donors, those recovered had two negative PCRs, clearance, or symptom resolution. The sequence came from a woman aged 18-29 years who had recovered from COVID-19. The specimen was PBMCs or T cells enriched from blood (not recorded which).

The CDR3 DNA is TGTGCCAGCAGCCAGGGACTAGCGGGGGTGTCCACAGATACGCAGTATTTT. Translating gives CASSQGLAGVSTDTQYF. The chain joins TRBV7-2 to TRBJ2-3; 14 bases are shared with TRBD2. The V segment lost 5 bases and the J segment 2 bases; nucleotides outside the gene matches: 6. CDR1 SGHTA and CDR2 FQGNSA come from the germline V gene. CDR3 size: 17 residues.